This T cell receptor (beta chain) was sequenced for a study of T cell repertoires in cytomegalovirus infection. Overall study: Shared public TCR beta signatures pointed to both CMV infection and a matching HLA type.

About this clonotype: The antigen is undetermined.

TCRdb re-called the reads through MiXCR, storing one row per CDR3 protein. Here the sample spans 450,000 to 600,000 distinct CDR3 sequences, around 11% being singletons. General observations from the study: In two of eight donors, the top clonotype was HLA-C-restricted CMV-specific. Carriers of CMV and the relevant HLA type were discriminated by public TCR beta frequency.

Sequences were obtained from PBMCs. The source of this sequence is a human donor in good health (CMV status not recorded). Some clones in this sample may be carry-over from other donors' samples.

Here the CDR3 reads CASSVEEGGRYGYTF. The CDR3 DNA follows: TGTGCCAGCAGCGTAGAAGAAGGGGGTCGGTATGGCTACACCTTC. The genes are TRBV9 and TRBJ1-2, with D possibly TRBD1 on 6 matching bases. The CDR3 covers 15 residues. The V end lost 0 bases, the J end lost 5 bases, and 14 bases lay between the germline ends. Germline CDR1 reads SGDLS; CDR2 reads YYNGEE.